The text below deals with one T cell receptor (beta chain). The antigen remains unidentified. The sample comes from a study of cytomegalovirus exposure and HLA in healthy donors. General study findings and limits: Some segments of the V type, notably TRBV6-2 and TRBV6-3, were excluded as indistinguishable. Earlier results showed most TCR beta V segments being productive about 87% or about 30% of the time.

CDR1 is GTSNPN and CDR2 is SVGIG in the germline V gene (reference sequence). The CDR3 is 11 amino acids. The V end was cut by 1 base, the J end by 7 bases, with 7 bases between. Researchers ran the PCR with 60 Vbeta and 13 Jbeta primers. Measured with immunoSEQ multiplex PCR; TCRdb has only the in-frame clones, and not every one. Of 150,000 or so clones in the sample, about 80% were seen once. The chain couples TRBV30 to TRBJ2-5; TRBD2 is a possible D gene (5 bases). The material sequenced was PBMCs. The sequence derives from a middle-aged woman in good health and CMV-seronegative. CDR3 DNA: TGTGCCTGGAGTGGCGGAGGGACCCAGTACTTC. Residues: CAWSGGGTQYF.